Below, 18 T cell receptor beta chains from the same sample are listed, as sequenced in a study of blood T cell repertoires in COVID-19. Libraries were prepared by immunoSEQ multiplex PCR; TCRdb keeps only in-frame clonotypes and omits some of them. The sample yields almost 400,000 clones, 85% to 90% seen once. The sample was PBMCs or T cells enriched from blood (not recorded which). These receptors originate from a woman in her 30s who had recovered from COVID-19.

The chain recombines TRBV29-1 with TRBJ2-2; tentatively, D is TRBD1 (7 bases). This CDR3 is built from 15 residues. With 0 bases removed from V and 3 bases from J, the gap between germline ends came to 11 bases. Germline V lookup: CDR1 SQVTM, CDR2 ANQGSEA. CDR3 in DNA: TGCAGCGTTGAAGATCCCAGGGGGGACACCGGGGAGCTGTTTTTT. Encoded protein: CSVEDPRGDTGELFF.

This clone was found once. The rearrangement links TRBV30 to TRBJ1-4; the D gene is possibly TRBD1 (5 bases). This CDR3 contains 14 residues. Trimming shortened V by 3 bases and J by 6 bases, and 14 bases separated the two germline ends. Germline assignment: CDR1 GTSNPN and CDR2 SVGIG (reference sequence). CDR3 sequence reads: CAWRSVGGDEKLFF. In DNA, the CDR3 is TGTGCCTGGAGGTCGGTCGGGGGGGATGAAAAACTGTTTTTT.

A single count supports this clone. The gene calls are TRBV6-1 and TRBJ2-3; D perhaps matches TRBD2 (6 bases). The CDR3 loop spans 15 amino acids. V lost 2 bases and J 2 bases, leaving 11 bases between the germline ends. Per germline, CDR1 MNHNS and CDR2 SASEGT. CDR3: CASSEPAGYTDTQYF. CDR3 nucleotide sequence: TGTGCCAGCAGTGAACCGGCGGGGTACACAGATACGCAGTATTTT.

The chain has TRBV5-1 and TRBJ1-4, with D perhaps matching TRBD1 (5 bases). The CDR3 runs to 16 residues. Trimming removed 4 bases at V and 7 bases at J, with 20 bases between. Per germline, CDR1 SGHRS and CDR2 YFSETQ. CDR3 coding DNA: TGCGCCAGCAGCCAAGCTGAGCGGGACCATGGTGAAAAACTGTTTTTT. This gives the protein CASSQAERDHGEKLFF.

This rearrangement joins TRBV6-1 to TRBJ1-5; 9 bases are a match to TRBD1. This CDR3 spans 17 amino acids. Per the germline V gene, CDR1 is MNHNS and CDR2 is SASEGT. Trimming cost V 4 bases and J 1 base; bases outside gene matches: 8. CDR3 DNA sequence: TGTGCCAGCAGTGTAATTACAGGGGGCGCGAGCAATCAGCCCCAGCATTTT. The encoded protein is CASSVITGGASNQPQHF.

The V gene is TRBV20-1, the J gene TRBJ2-7; weak D call: TRBD2 (5 bases). The ends were cut back, 3 bases at V and 0 bases at J, with 18 bases in the middle. CDR1 is DFQATT and CDR2 is SNEGSKA in the germline V gene (reference sequence). The length of the CDR3 is 16 residues. The CDR3 bases are TGCAGTGCTAGTGGAGTCGGGGTCAGGAGCTCCTACGAGCAGTACTTC. Translating it yields CSASGVGVRSSYEQYF.

This rearrangement joins TRBV27 to TRBJ2-4, with D perhaps matching TRBD1 (6 bases). The V end lost 5 bases, the J end lost 0 bases, and 14 bases lay between the germline ends. The CDR3 sequence is 16 residues long. The germline gives CDR1 MNHEY, CDR2 SMNVEV (reference sequence). CDR3 nucleotides: TGTGCCAGCAGTAAATCGGACAGACTAGCCAAAAACATTCAGTACTTC. Its protein is CASSKSDRLAKNIQYF.

This rearrangement joins TRBV5-1 to TRBJ2-2; perhaps TRBD2 as D (5 bases). Trimming left V 6 bases short and J 2 bases short, with 11 bases between. There are 14 residues in the CDR3. Germline assignment: CDR1 SGHRS and CDR2 YFSETQ. CDR3 sequence reads: CASIPDYNTGELFF. The CDR3, as DNA: TGCGCCAGCATCCCCGACTATAACACCGGGGAGCTGTTTTTT.

V and J are TRBV11-2 and TRBJ1-1, with TRBD1 as a possible D gene (5 bases). V was pared by 3 bases and J by 5 bases, with 13 bases between. The CDR3 consists of 14 residues. Germline V CDR1 and CDR2: SGHAT, FQNNGV. The CDR3 here is CASSLDIGRTEAFF. CDR3 nucleotide sequence: TGTGCCAGCAGCTTGGACATTGGTCGGACTGAAGCTTTCTTT.

This clone was seen a handful of times. Other nucleotide sequences from this sample produce the same CDR3. The chain carries TRBV12-3 or TRBV12-4 and TRBJ2-7; 7 bases fit TRBD2. V gave up 5 bases and J gave up 2 bases; unmatched junction bases: 3. This CDR3 spans 13 amino acids. CDR3 sequence reads: CASSLGGTYEQYF. CDR3 sequence (DNA): TGTGCCAGCAGTCTCGGGGGGACCTACGAGCAGTACTTC.

The genes are TRBV18 and TRBJ1-1; TRBD1 aligns across 9 bases. This CDR3 has 18 amino acids. Unmatched junction bases numbered 11, after V lost 3 bases and J lost 0 bases. The germline CDR1 and CDR2 sequences are KGHSH and LQKENI. The CDR3, as DNA: TGTGCCAGCTCACCCCCCCGGGACAGGGTTTTGTTGAACACTGAAGCTTTCTTT. It specifies CASSPPRDRVLLNTEAFF. Full variable domain (rest looked up from reference TRBV18 and TRBJ1-1): NAGVMQNPRHLVRRRGQEARLRCSPMKGHSHVYWYRQLPEEGLKFMVYLQKENIIDESGMPKERFSAEFPKEGPSILRIQQVVRGDSAAYFCASSPPRDRVLLNTEAFFGQGTRLTVV.

The chain combines TRBV7-2 with TRBJ1-2; no clear D. The CDR3 runs 15 residues. Trimming removed 0 bases at V and 1 base at J, with 9 bases between. CDR1 and CDR2 (germline): SGHTA, FQGNSA. The CDR3 protein is CASSLAGGLNYGYTF. The CDR3 DNA follows: TGTGCCAGCAGCTTAGCGGGTGGACTTAACTATGGCTACACCTTC.

In DNA form, the CDR3 reads TGTGCCATCAGAGGTCTAGCGGGTGACAATGAGCAGTTCTTC. Amino acids: CAIRGLAGDNEQFF. This chain connects TRBV10-3 to TRBJ2-1, with TRBD2 matching 8 bases. The length of the CDR3 is 14 residues. Unmatched junction bases numbered 6, after V lost 6 bases and J lost 5 bases. CDR1 ENHRY and CDR2 SYGVKD come from the germline V gene.

V is TRBV4-2 and J is TRBJ2-7; TRBD1 matches at 7 bases. Germline V gene sequence: CDR1 LGHNA, CDR2 YNFKEQ. This CDR3 contains 16 residues. J was trimmed by 1 base and V by 4 bases; bases with no gene match: 10. The CDR3, as DNA: TGTGCCAGCAGCCCGTTAGGACAGGATAGTTCCTACGAGCAGTACTTC. Translation gives CASSPLGQDSSYEQYF.

This clone has more than one count but fewer than ten. V is TRBV11-2 and J is TRBJ1-1; D may be TRBD1 (5 bases). V gave up 0 bases and J gave up 1 base, with 12 bases separating them. CDR1 and CDR2 from the germline V gene are SGHAT and FQNNGV. The length of the CDR3 is 16 residues. CDR3 in amino acids: CASSLEWGRSNTEAFF. In nucleotides, the CDR3 is TGTGCCAGCAGCTTAGAATGGGGCAGATCGAACACTGAAGCTTTCTTT.

The CDR3 spells CASSLVRGLNEQYF. DNA for the CDR3: TGTGCCAGCAGCTTAGTTCGGGGTCTCAACGAGCAGTACTTC. This chain uses TRBV7-2 with TRBJ2-7, with a tentative D call TRBD2 (5 bases). V lost 1 base and J lost 5, with 12 bases in between. Germline loops: CDR1 SGHTA, CDR2 FQGNSA. This CDR3 is 14 amino acids long.

V gene TRBV9 combines with J gene TRBJ2-1; possibly TRBD2 for D (6 bases). Germline V gives CDR1 SGDLS, CDR2 YYNGEE. V shed 0 bases and J shed 0 bases, with 10 bases lying between them. The CDR3 spans 16 residues. In DNA, the CDR3 is TGTGCCAGCAGCGTAGCTTCGGGGGACTCCTACAATGAGCAGTTCTTC. Translating it yields CASSVASGDSYNEQFF.

The V call is TRBV6-2 or TRBV6-3, the J call TRBJ1-5, with D maybe TRBD1 (5 bases). V lost 4 bases and J 4 bases, leaving 14 bases between the germline ends. CDR1 is MNHEY and CDR2 is SVGEGT in the germline V gene. The CDR3 spans 15 residues. The CDR3 is CASSSIPGINQPQHF. The CDR3 bases are TGTGCCAGCAGTTCTATACCAGGGATTAATCAGCCCCAGCATTTT.